The clone carrying this T cell receptor beta chain has more than one count but fewer than ten. Its antigen is currently unknown. The data derive from a study of T cells in Graves' hyperthyroidism and ophthalmopathy. Study-wide results and limits: Classification by a 13 V-J model distinguished ophthalmopathy from stable hyperthyroidism. Among clonotypes expanded in thyroid above 0.001, most were also found in blood.

The CDR3 consists of 14 residues. Germline V lookup: CDR1 DFQATT, CDR2 SNEGSKA (reference sequence). The ends lost 3 bases at V and 5 bases at J; junction bases unmatched: 9. Researchers took RNA transcripts and amplified the TCR beta CDR3 regions from them. During a first-round RT-PCR of the TCR CDR3, the HTBI primer set was used. TCRdb re-called the multiplex PCR reads with MiXCR, one entry per CDR3 protein. The data contain roughly 740,000 distinct CDR3 sequences, roughly 17% of them singletons. No ophthalmopathy progression within 18 months constituted stable Graves' hyperthyroidism. The specimen sequenced was blood. The chain uses TRBV20-1 and TRBJ2-5; 7 bases fit TRBD1. The receptor's source is a man between 18 and 35 years old with Graves' hyperthyroidism. The CDR3 nucleotides are TGCAGTGCTAGCAAGGGGACAGTCGAGGAGACCCAGTACTTC. Its translation is CSASKGTVEETQYF.